These 5 T cell receptor beta chains came from one sample sequenced in a study of shared clonotypes between healthy human individuals. Libraries were prepared by immunoSEQ multiplex PCR; TCRdb keeps only in-frame clonotypes and omits some of them. This sample has around 1.1 million clones, with 60% to 80% found just once. The sample comprised memory CD4+ T cells from PBMCs. The subset: CD45RA-negative fraction. These receptors came from a man in his late teens or twenties in good health. Some clones in this sample may be carry-over from other donors' samples.

The chain uses TRBV9 and TRBJ1-5, with D maybe TRBD1 (5 bases). CDR1 and CDR2 (germline): SGDLS, YYNGEE. The CDR3 sequence is 12 residues long. The V and J ends lost 4 bases and 5 bases respectively, with 7 bases between them. CDR3 coding DNA: TGTGCCAGCAGCAAAGGGGATCAGCCCCAGCATTTT. This encodes CASSKGDQPQHF.

This sequence joins TRBV7-2 and TRBJ1-2; tentatively, D is TRBD1 (6 bases). Trimming stripped 3 bases from V and 8 bases from J, with 13 bases between. CDR3 length: 13 amino acids. Per the germline V gene, CDR1 is SGHTA and CDR2 is FQGNSA. Here the CDR3 reads CASSFDRFRGYTF. CDR3 nucleotides: TGTGCCAGCAGCTTTGACAGGTTTCGGGGCTACACCTTC.

The chain carries TRBV28 and TRBJ1-2; D gene unclear. CDR3 length: 15 amino acids. V was shortened by 2 bases and J by 2 bases, with 12 bases between the two germline ends. Germline CDR1 MDHEN, CDR2 SYDVKM. In DNA, the CDR3 is TGTGCCAGCAGTTTAACGACTCCTTTAAACTATGGCTACACCTTC. Amino acids: CASSLTTPLNYGYTF.

V usage is TRBV27 and J usage is TRBJ2-3, with 11 bases aligning to TRBD2. J lost 0 bases, V lost 5 bases, and 7 bases had no gene match. The CDR3 runs to 17 residues. The germline gives CDR1 MNHEY, CDR2 SMNVEV (reference sequence). The CDR3 spells CASSVWGLAASTDTQYF. The CDR3 nucleotides read TGTGCCAGCAGTGTGTGGGGACTAGCGGCGAGCACAGATACGCAGTATTTT.

The genes are TRBV5-6 and TRBJ2-5; 7 bases line up with TRBD2. The CDR3 is 16 residues long. V trimming: 0 bases; J trimming: 5 bases; junction bases outside the gene matches: 10. CDR1 is SGHDT and CDR2 is YYEEEE in the germline V gene. The CDR3 nucleotides read TGTGCCAGCAGCTTGGTATCCTCGACTAGCCTGGAGACCCAGTACTTC. This sequence encodes CASSLVSSTSLETQYF. Full variable domain (rest looked up from reference TRBV5-6 and TRBJ2-5): DAGVTQSPTHLIKTRGQQVTLRCSPKSGHDTVSWYQQALGQGPQFIFQYYEEEERQRGNFPDRFSGHQFPNYSSELNVNALLLGDSALYLCASSLVSSTSLETQYFGPGTRLLVL.